Presented here are 14 T cell receptor beta chains from one specimen sequenced in a study of shared clonotypes between healthy human individuals. Only in-frame clones appear in the TCRdb table, and some are missing; sequencing was by immunoSEQ multiplex PCR. The table records about 960,000 clones, 70% to 85% of them present only once. Sample: memory CD4+ T cells sorted from blood. The subset here: CD45RA-negative fraction. The origin of the receptors is a man aged 18-30 years in good health.

As to this clone: Other DNA variants within this sample encode the same CDR3. The V call is TRBV5-1, the J call TRBJ2-3; 13 positions agree with TRBD2. There are 18 residues in the CDR3. CDR1 SGHRS and CDR2 YFSETQ come from the germline V gene. V shed 0 bases, J shed 1 base, and the junction held 5 bases outside the gene matches. CDR3 sequence reads: CASSLVPLAGGRTDTQYF. The CDR3 bases are TGCGCCAGCAGCTTGGTCCCACTAGCGGGGGGGCGCACAGATACGCAGTATTTT.

J is TRBJ1-3 and V is TRBV2; no clear D gene. V was cut by 6 bases and J by 3 bases, with 12 bases left in between. The germline CDR1 and CDR2 sequences are SNHLY and FYNNEI. The CDR3 extends over 14 amino acids. For the CDR3, the DNA is TGTGCCAGCAGCATTACGGGGAATGGAAACACCATATATTTT. It translates to CASSITGNGNTIYF.

V is TRBV7-2 and J is TRBJ2-7; D may be TRBD2 (6 bases). The germline V gene encodes CDR1 SGHTA and CDR2 FQGNSA. This CDR3 spans 15 amino acids. V dropped 6 bases and J dropped 3 bases, with 18 bases sitting between them. The CDR3, as DNA: TGTGCCAGCAGTCCCGGGAGAGCAAGTTTCTACGAGCAGTACTTC. The encoded protein is CASSPGRASFYEQYF.

The chain is built from TRBV5-1 and TRBJ2-2, with unresolved D. Deletions cut 2 bases from V and 7 bases from J, with 6 bases between. This CDR3 comprises 12 residues. Germline V gives CDR1 SGHRS, CDR2 YFSETQ. CDR3 coding DNA: TGCGCCAGCAGCTTCGAAGTCGGGGAGCTGTTTTTT. Its protein product is CASSFEVGELFF.

This chain connects TRBV14 to TRBJ2-2; no clear D gene. This CDR3 region has 13 residues. In germline, CDR1 is SGHDN, CDR2 FVKESK. The V end was cut by 0 bases, the J end by 6 bases, with 5 bases between. CDR3 DNA sequence: TGTGCCAGCAGCCAAGATTCGCCCGGGGAGCTGTTTTTT. This gives the protein CASSQDSPGELFF.

This clone was counted many times. The rearrangement joins TRBV6-5 to TRBJ1-6, with TRBD1 as a possible D gene (6 bases). The germline gives CDR1 MNHEY, CDR2 SVGAGI. The CDR3 is 16 amino acids. V lost 0 bases and J lost 8, with 14 bases in between. This chain's CDR3 is CASSYSHGRGDSPLHF. The CDR3 bases are TGTGCCAGCAGTTACTCCCACGGAAGGGGGGATTCACCCCTCCACTTT.

This clone appeared a few times. The J gene is TRBJ1-1, the V gene TRBV28, with D unresolved. The ends were cut back, 2 bases at V and 1 base at J, with 8 bases in the middle. The CDR3 loop spans 14 amino acids. Germline assignment: CDR1 MDHEN and CDR2 SYDVKM. DNA for the CDR3: TGTGCCAGCAGTTTAGAGAGATGGAACACTGAAGCTTTCTTT. As protein: CASSLERWNTEAFF.

In nucleotides, the CDR3 is TGTGCCAGCAGCCTACCGGGGGATGTAGTTTACGAGCAGTACTTC. This codes for CASSLPGDVVYEQYF. The chain carries TRBV28 and TRBJ2-7; D perhaps matches TRBD2 (6 bases). The germline V and J ends were trimmed by 6 bases and 4 bases, with 19 bases remaining between them. This CDR3 comprises 15 residues. CDR1 and CDR2 (germline): MDHEN, SYDVKM.

This sequence joins TRBV7-2 and TRBJ1-4; D unresolved. Trimming removed 5 bases from V and 7 bases from J, with 17 bases in between. The CDR3 is made up of 15 amino acids. Germline values: CDR1 SGHTA, CDR2 FQGNSA. The CDR3 reads CASSAAQRASEKLFF. The CDR3 nucleotides are TGTGCCAGCAGCGCGGCGCAGAGGGCTAGTGAAAAACTGTTTTTT.

The rearrangement uses TRBV18 and TRBJ1-3; 9 nucleotides agree with TRBD1. Per the germline V gene, CDR1 is KGHSH and CDR2 is LQKENI. Unmatched junction bases numbered 8, after V lost 1 base and J lost 4 bases. The CDR3 loop spans 17 amino acids. CDR3 loop: CASSPQKVQGAGNTIYF. The CDR3 DNA reads TGTGCCAGCTCACCACAGAAGGTACAGGGGGCCGGAAACACCATATATTTT.

In this sample, this clone turned up many times. This chain uses TRBV6-1 with TRBJ2-7; 7 nucleotides agree with TRBD1. The CDR3 sequence is 12 residues long. The trim removed 4 bases at V and 4 bases at J, leaving 1 base unmatched. Germline values: CDR1 MNHNS, CDR2 SASEGT. CDR3 sequence reads: CASSATGYEQYF. CDR3 DNA: TGTGCCAGCAGTGCGACAGGGTACGAGCAGTACTTC.

Points on this clone: Since a much larger clone is just one base distant, this may be a read error. The same CDR3 can be traced to other DNA sequences in this sample. The V gene is TRBV10-1, the J gene TRBJ1-2; tentative D call: TRBD1 (5 bases). The CDR3 is 13 amino acids. Per germline, CDR1 WNHNN and CDR2 SYGVQD (reference sequence). CDR3 amino acids: CASSAWPGGGYTF. The DNA of the CDR3 is TGCGCTAGCAGTGCCTGGCCGGGGGGAGGCTACACCTTC.

This chain joins TRBV6-1 and TRBJ2-5; D could derive from TRBD1 or TRBD2 (5 bases each). Germline CDR1 reads MNHNS; CDR2 reads SASEGT. V lost 2 bases, J lost 4 bases, and 17 bases lay in between. The CDR3 has 16 amino acids. The CDR3 DNA follows: TGTGCCAGCAGTGAAAGGGCATGGGGCGAGGGAGAGACCCAGTACTTC. Its translation: CASSERAWGEGETQYF.

The chain joins TRBV11-1 to TRBJ1-3; no definite D call. The CDR3 totals 16 residues. CDR1 is SGHAT and CDR2 is FQDESV in the germline V gene (reference sequence). V was trimmed by 1 base and J by 0 bases, leaving 10 bases between them. This CDR3 reads CASSLVRTFSGNTIYF. CDR3 sequence (DNA): TGTGCCAGCAGCTTAGTCAGGACCTTCTCTGGAAACACCATATATTTT. Variable domain in full (rest from reference TRBV11-1 and TRBJ1-3): EAEVAQSPRYKITEKSQAVAFWCDPISGHATLYWYRQILGQGPELLVQFQDESVVDDSQLPKDRFSAERLKGVDSTLKIQPAELGDSAMYLCASSLVRTFSGNTIYFGEGSWLTVV.